This passage covers 11 T cell receptor beta chains from one sample sequenced in a study of CD8+ T cells in alopecia areata. The sequencing template was cDNA reverse transcribed from extracted RNA. The method was immunoSEQ multiplex PCR; TCRdb's version includes in-frame clones alone and lacks a portion of them. The sample lists roughly 150,000 clones, around 86% seen once, with around 15% in the top ten. Sequencing was performed on CD8+ T cells sorted from blood, taken at week 0. The receptors originated from a human donor with alopecia areata.

The V gene is TRBV29-1, the J gene TRBJ2-7, with no clear D. V gave up 0 bases and J gave up 6 bases, with 9 bases separating them. This CDR3 has 12 amino acids. Germline lookup yields CDR1 SQVTM and CDR2 ANQGSEA. The CDR3 is CSVEDSPGEQYF. The CDR3 coding sequence is TGCAGCGTTGAAGATTCTCCTGGCGAGCAGTACTTC.

The chain links TRBV11-2 to TRBJ2-3; 8 bases fit TRBD2. The CDR3 is made up of 16 amino acids. Per germline, CDR1 SGHAT and CDR2 FQNNGV. V shed 1 base and J 5 bases; nucleotides not matched to a gene: 8. CDR3 bases: TGTGCCAGCAGCTTAGCGACGGGACTAGTTCTAGATACGCAGTATTTT. This translates into CASSLATGLVLDTQYF.

J is TRBJ1-2 and V is TRBV11-2; D possibly corresponds to TRBD1 (5 bases). Trimming removed 4 bases from V and 8 bases from J, with 17 bases in between. The CDR3 is 14 residues long. Germline V lookup: CDR1 SGHAT, CDR2 FQNNGV. This CDR3 reads CASSYPGDLRGYTF. The CDR3 nucleotides are TGTGCCAGCAGCTACCCGGGGGACCTAAGGGGCTACACCTTC.

V usage is TRBV23-1 and J usage is TRBJ2-1; possible D gene TRBD2, 6 bases. TRBV23-1 is an open reading frame, and its role is uncertain. The CDR3 runs to 14 residues. Trimming left V 8 bases short and J 2 bases short, with 13 bases between. This CDR3 reads CASSEGNAYNEQFF. The CDR3 nucleotides read TGCGCCAGCTCGGAGGGGAATGCCTACAATGAGCAGTTCTTC.

The genes are TRBV29-1 and TRBJ2-5; 7 nucleotides agree with TRBD2. CDR1 and CDR2 (germline): SQVTM, ANQGSEA. This CDR3 comprises 14 residues. Losses at the gene ends were 3 bases for V and 2 bases for J; bases not matched to a gene: 6. For the CDR3, the DNA is TGCAGCGTTGATTGGCTAGCGGAACAAGAGACCCAGTACTTC. The encoded protein is CSVDWLAEQETQYF.

V and J are TRBV7-8 and TRBJ2-3; D assignment may be TRBD1 or TRBD2 (5 bases each). Germline values: CDR1 SGHVS, CDR2 FQNEAQ. V lost 0 bases to trimming and J lost 4 bases, with 11 bases between them. The CDR3 totals 15 residues. In nucleotides, the CDR3 is TGTGCCAGCAGCTTAGCGGATGAGGGGCCAGATACGCAGTATTTT. It translates to CASSLADEGPDTQYF.

The chain joins TRBV2 to TRBJ2-7; D is possibly TRBD2 (5 bases). V lost 4 bases to trimming and J lost 5 bases, with 24 bases between them. The CDR3 is 17 amino acids. From germline, CDR1 is SNHLY and CDR2 FYNNEI. The CDR3 coding sequence is TGTGCCAGCAGTGCTTGGGCTATAGACCTGACCGGGAACGAGCAGTACTTC. This codes for CASSAWAIDLTGNEQYF.

The chain employs TRBV10-3 and TRBJ2-7, with D maybe TRBD1 (5 bases). With 0 bases removed from V and 4 bases from J, the gap between germline ends came to 7 bases. This CDR3 is 13 amino acids long. Germline loops: CDR1 ENHRY, CDR2 SYGVKD. The CDR3 loop reads CAISESTAYEQYF. The CDR3 DNA reads as TGTGCCATCAGTGAGTCGACAGCGTACGAGCAGTACTTC.

This chain links TRBV14 with TRBJ2-7; possible D gene TRBD2, 6 bases. Germline V gene data show CDR1 as SGHDN and CDR2 as FVKESK. With 4 bases removed from V and 5 bases from J, the gap between germline ends came to 15 bases. CDR3 length: 14 amino acids. The CDR3 region has the DNA TGTGCCAGCAGCCTCCAGACTAGGTCCAACGAGCAGTACTTC. Its translation: CASSLQTRSNEQYF. Together with reference TRBV14 and TRBJ2-7, the CDR3 gives the full variable domain: EAGVTQFPSHSVIEKGQTVTLRCDPISGHDNLYWYRRVMGKEIKFLLHFVKESKQDESGMPNNRFLAERTGGTYSTLKVQPAELEDSGVYFCASSLQTRSNEQYFGPGTRLTVT.

The chain employs TRBV11-3 and TRBJ2-3; D is possibly TRBD1 or TRBD2 (5 bases each). The CDR3 extends over 14 amino acids. CDR1 and CDR2 from the germline V gene are SGHNT and YENEEA. The V gene lost 1 base and the J gene lost 4 bases, with 9 bases spanning the gap. CDR3 amino acids: CASSLVGTADTQYF. In nucleotides, the CDR3 is TGTGCCAGCAGCTTAGTGGGGACCGCAGATACGCAGTATTTT.

This clone counts as medium-sized. One junction end does not reproduce the germline sequence, and a read error may be involved. The chain employs TRBV6-5 and TRBJ2-7, with D maybe TRBD1 (5 bases). This CDR3 has 14 amino acids. Germline V gene sequence: CDR1 MNHEY, CDR2 SVGAGI. In DNA, the CDR3 is TGTGCCATCAGTGACAGCCAGAAAAACTACGAGCAGTACTTC. Protein sequence: CAISDSQKNYEQYF.